Reported below is one TCR beta chain. The sample comes from a study of cytomegalovirus exposure and HLA in healthy donors. The CDR3 length is 13 residues. Looked up from germline, CDR1 is SNHLY and CDR2 is FYNNEI. The V end was cut by 8 bases, the J end by 4 bases, with 12 bases between. Vbeta (60) and Jbeta (13) primers were used in the PCR. Profiling relied on immunoSEQ multiplex PCR, and the TCRdb table lists in-frame clones only, not all of them. In all, the sample yields 200,000 to 250,000 clones. This sequence was found in a girl between 2 and 10 years old in good health and CMV-seropositive. The chain has TRBV2 and TRBJ1-5; D possibly corresponds to TRBD1 (6 bases). Specimen: PBMCs. CDR3 in DNA: TGTGCCAGCGCCGGGACAAAGAATCAGCCCCAGCATTTT. This translates into CASAGTKNQPQHF.